The present entry profiles one T cell receptor beta chain with its context. Its target is not known. Clones were sequenced by immunoSEQ multiplex PCR, and TCRdb holds only the in-frame ones, with some missing. The sample lists 400,000 or so clones, 96% seen once, with approximately 0.32% in the top ten. Everyone who donated was a Caucasian adult who lived in Nashville, Tennessee. The sample comes from a study of shared clonotypes between healthy human individuals. Findings and limits, study-wide: Larger richness was generally estimated for naive than memory subsets.

Sequencing was done on a sample of memory CD8+ T cells sorted from blood. Subset defined: CD45RO+ cells pooled with CCR7-negative TemRA cells. The source is a young man in good health.

CDR3 in amino acids: CASKLAGGPNEQFF. The CDR3 DNA is TGTGCCAGCAAGCTAGCGGGAGGGCCCAATGAGCAGTTCTTC. The V and J genes are TRBV28 and TRBJ2-1; 12 bases map to TRBD2. V lost 7 bases, J lost 6 bases, and 4 bases stayed unmatched. CDR1 and CDR2 from the germline V gene are MDHEN and SYDVKM. The CDR3 runs to 14 residues.